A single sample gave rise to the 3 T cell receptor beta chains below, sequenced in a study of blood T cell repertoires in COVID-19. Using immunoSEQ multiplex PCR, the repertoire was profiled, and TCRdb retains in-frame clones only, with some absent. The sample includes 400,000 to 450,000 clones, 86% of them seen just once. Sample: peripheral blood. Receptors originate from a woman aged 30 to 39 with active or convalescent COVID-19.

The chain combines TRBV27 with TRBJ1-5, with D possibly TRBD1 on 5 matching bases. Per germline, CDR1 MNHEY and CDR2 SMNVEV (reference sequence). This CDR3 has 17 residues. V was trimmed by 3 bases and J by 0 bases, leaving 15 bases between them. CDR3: CASSFRGRTISNQPQHF. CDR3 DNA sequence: TGTGCCAGCAGTTTTAGGGGAAGAACGATTAGCAATCAGCCCCAGCATTTT.

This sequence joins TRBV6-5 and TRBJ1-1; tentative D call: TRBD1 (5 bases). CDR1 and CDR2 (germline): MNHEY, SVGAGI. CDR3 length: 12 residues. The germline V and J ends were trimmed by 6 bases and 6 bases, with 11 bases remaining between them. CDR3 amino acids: CASRDNFPEAFF. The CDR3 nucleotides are TGTGCCAGCAGGGACAATTTCCCTGAAGCTTTCTTT.

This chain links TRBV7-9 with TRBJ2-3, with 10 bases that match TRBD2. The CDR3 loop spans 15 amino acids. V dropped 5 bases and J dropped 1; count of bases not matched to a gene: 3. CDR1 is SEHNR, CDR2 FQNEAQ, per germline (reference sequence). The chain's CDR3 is CASSPTSGGTDTQYF. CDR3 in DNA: TGTGCCAGCAGCCCCACTAGCGGGGGCACAGATACGCAGTATTTT.